The 30 T cell receptor beta chains reported below all come from one sample, sequenced in a study of cytomegalovirus exposure and HLA in healthy donors. 60 Vbeta and 13 Jbeta primers were used in PCR. Sequencing used immunoSEQ multiplex PCR; TCRdb keeps in-frame clones, though not all of them. The repertoire holds approximately 82,000 clones, with about 9.4% as singletons. The sequenced sample was PBMCs. The receptors were gathered from a man aged 55 to 70 in good health and CMV-seropositive.

The J gene is TRBJ1-2, the V gene TRBV6-1, with D possibly matching TRBD1 (5 bases). CDR3 length equals 14 residues. Trimming took 4 bases from V and 3 from J, leaving 12 bases between them. Germline V CDR1 and CDR2: MNHNS, SASEGT. CDR3 coding DNA: TGTGCCAGCAGTGCCCGAGAAGGGGACTATGGCTACACCTTC. Its translation: CASSAREGDYGYTF.

CDR3 sequence: CASSPGAIANTGELFF. The CDR3 coding sequence is TGTGCCAGCAGCCCTGGAGCCATCGCGAACACCGGGGAGCTGTTTTTT. The chain employs TRBV9 and TRBJ2-2, with D unclear. The CDR3 has 16 amino acids. Trimming left V 4 bases short and J 0 bases short, with 13 bases between. CDR1 is SGDLS, CDR2 YYNGEE, per germline.

This clone was counted only a few times. V gene TRBV19 combines with J gene TRBJ2-7; 11 bases agree with TRBD1. V shed 4 bases and J 6 bases; nucleotides not matched to a gene: 8. CDR3 length equals 15 residues. Germline lookup yields CDR1 LNHDA and CDR2 SQIVND (reference sequence). The CDR3 sequence: CASSTTGTGGLEQYF. In nucleotides, the CDR3 is TGTGCCAGTAGTACTACCGGGACAGGGGGACTCGAGCAGTACTTC.

The chain is built from TRBV2 and TRBJ2-1, with 7 bases aligning to TRBD2. Germline assignment: CDR1 SNHLY and CDR2 FYNNEI. The CDR3 runs to 16 residues. Losses at the gene ends were 5 bases for V and 4 bases for J; bases not matched to a gene: 11. In nucleotides, the CDR3 is TGTGCCAGCAGTAAAAAGGGAGGGGCCACTTACAATGAGCAGTTCTTC. Residues: CASSKKGGATYNEQFF.

In this sample, this clone turned up a few times. The chain employs TRBV14 and TRBJ1-4; D uncertain. CDR1 SGHDN and CDR2 FVKESK come from the germline V gene. Trimming shortened V by 1 base and J by 8 bases, and 5 bases separated the two germline ends. The CDR3 has 12 amino acids. This CDR3 is CASSQGAEKLFF. The CDR3 nucleotides are TGTGCCAGCAGCCAAGGGGCGGAAAAACTGTTTTTT.

This clone was seen more than once but under ten times. At one end the junction does not follow the germline gene, possibly because of a read error. At the DNA level, this CDR3 is encoded by other sequences in the same sample as well. This rearrangement joins TRBV4-1 to TRBJ1-4; D gene ambiguous. There are 16 residues in the CDR3. Germline-derived CDR1 and CDR2 are MGHRA and YSYEKL. CDR3 sequence (DNA): TGCGCCAGCAGCCAAGGAGACGGACTCCGGAATGAAAAGCTGTTTTTT. Encoded protein: CASSQGDGLRNEKLFF.

The chain is built from TRBV30 and TRBJ1-5; TRBD1 aligns across 7 bases. This CDR3 contains 13 residues. CDR1 and CDR2 (germline): GTSNPN, SVGIG (reference sequence). Germline trimming cut 3 bases from V and 4 bases from J; bases unmatched to any gene: 3. CDR3 nucleotide sequence: TGTGCCTGGAGCCAGGGGGAAAATCAGCCCCAGCATTTT. It yields the protein CAWSQGENQPQHF.

The J gene is TRBJ2-5, the V gene TRBV2; D not resolved. V was cut by 7 bases and J by 4 bases, with 7 bases left in between. The V gene's germline CDR1 is SNHLY and CDR2 FYNNEI. This CDR3 spans 11 amino acids. In DNA form, the CDR3 reads TGTGCCAGCACCCCCGGAGAGACCCAGTACTTC. It codes for CASTPGETQYF.

The rearrangement links TRBV11-3 to TRBJ2-1; D is undetermined. The CDR3 contains 15 residues. Germline loops: CDR1 SGHNT, CDR2 YENEEA. V was cut by 1 base and J by 2 bases, with 9 bases left in between. CDR3 coding DNA: TGTGCCAGCAGCTTAGGAGCAACGCCCTACAATGAGCAGTTCTTC. Translating gives CASSLGATPYNEQFF.

This clone was observed a handful of times. The rearrangement joins TRBV6-1 to TRBJ2-5; 10 nucleotides line up with TRBD2. Germline V CDR1 and CDR2: MNHNS, SASEGT. The CDR3 is 14 amino acids. The junction had 2 bases not matched to a gene; V was cut back by 2 bases and J by 5 bases. Here the CDR3 DNA reads TGTGCCAGCAGTGAACAGCGGGGGGGGGAGACCCAGTACTTC. This translates into CASSEQRGGETQYF.

This clone has more than one count but fewer than ten. V is TRBV30 and J is TRBJ1-5, with a tentative D call TRBD1 (6 bases). The CDR3 loop spans 12 amino acids. CDR1 GTSNPN and CDR2 SVGIG come from the germline V gene (reference sequence). Trimming removed 1 base from V and 10 bases from J, with 11 bases in between. The CDR3 coding sequence is TGTGCCTGGAGTGAACAGGGTCGCCCCCAGCATTTT. Protein product: CAWSEQGRPQHF.

This clone was seen a handful of times. This sequence joins TRBV23-1 and TRBJ1-5; 11 bases align to TRBD1. TRBV23-1 is an open reading frame, and its role is uncertain. The CDR3 contains 16 residues. J was trimmed by 5 bases and V by 4 bases; bases with no gene match: 7. The CDR3 sequence: CASSPPDRGLDQPQHF. The CDR3 region has the DNA TGCGCCAGCAGTCCCCCGGACAGGGGGCTAGATCAGCCCCAGCATTTT.

The rearrangement links TRBV19 to TRBJ2-7; TRBD1 aligns across 7 bases. CDR1 is LNHDA and CDR2 is SQIVND in the germline V gene (reference sequence). The CDR3 loop spans 17 amino acids. With 3 bases clipped from V and 0 bases from J, the junction kept 11 bases outside the gene matches. CDR3 residues: CASSIPRDSPSSYEQYV. The CDR3 region has the DNA TGTGCCAGTAGTATCCCCCGGGACAGTCCTAGCTCCTACGAGCAGTACGTC.

The chain has TRBV10-3 and TRBJ1-2; possible D gene TRBD1, 5 bases. The CDR3 is made up of 14 amino acids. Germline assignment: CDR1 ENHRY and CDR2 SYGVKD. V lost 0 bases to trimming and J lost 2 bases, with 7 bases between them. The CDR3 DNA is TGTGCCATCAGTGAGTCCGGACACAACTATGGCTACACCTTC. As protein: CAISESGHNYGYTF.

The rearrangement uses TRBV6-6 and TRBJ1-1; no reliable D call. The V and J ends lost 6 bases and 7 bases respectively, with 18 bases between them. This CDR3 has 14 residues. From germline, CDR1 is MNHNY and CDR2 SVGAGI (reference sequence). The CDR3 spells CASSPFEEAFEAFF. CDR3 bases: TGTGCCAGCAGCCCGTTTGAGGAGGCCTTTGAAGCTTTCTTT.

This clone has a handful of counts. The chain uses TRBV2 and TRBJ1-2; 9 bases match TRBD1. The CDR3 is 15 amino acids. Germline V gives CDR1 SNHLY, CDR2 FYNNEI. V shed 11 bases and J 4 bases; nucleotides not matched to a gene: 14. CDR3 region: CACQRDRGNFYGYTF. CDR3 coding DNA: TGTGCCTGCCAAAGAGACAGGGGGAATTTCTATGGCTACACCTTC.

This clone was seen just once. V usage is TRBV14 and J usage is TRBJ1-1; D is perhaps TRBD1 (6 bases). Between the trimmed V and J ends, which lost 0 bases and 6 bases, there was a span of 14 bases. The germline V gene encodes CDR1 SGHDN and CDR2 FVKESK. This CDR3 has 15 residues. The CDR3 nucleotides read TGTGCCAGCAGCCAAGAAAGGGCGACAGGAGCTGAAGCTTTCTTT. This gives the protein CASSQERATGAEAFF.

This clone was seen a handful of times. V gene TRBV19 combines with J gene TRBJ1-4; 7 bases agree with TRBD1. V lost 6 bases and J lost 2; bases outside the gene matches: 3. This CDR3 is built from 14 residues. CDR1 LNHDA and CDR2 SQIVND come from the germline V gene (reference sequence). For the CDR3, the DNA is TGTGCCAGTAGCGTGGGACAGACTAATGAAAAACTGTTTTTT. Protein: CASSVGQTNEKLFF.

This clone was found a few times. The chain couples TRBV30 to TRBJ1-5, with D unclear. This CDR3 is 15 amino acids long. Germline V gives CDR1 GTSNPN, CDR2 SVGIG (reference sequence). Trimming shortened V by 4 bases and J by 1 base, and 14 bases separated the two germline ends. The CDR3 nucleotides read TGTGCCTGGACTCAAAATGGAGGGAGCAATCAGCCCCAGCATTTT. It encodes CAWTQNGGSNQPQHF.

This clone was found a few times. The chain has TRBV5-1 and TRBJ2-7; maybe TRBD2 (6 bases). CDR3 size: 12 residues. V was clipped by 5 bases and J by 2 bases, with 8 bases between them. Germline lookup yields CDR1 SGHRS and CDR2 YFSETQ. For the CDR3, the DNA is TGCGCCAGCAGGGAGGGGCCCTACGAGCAGTACTTC. It encodes CASREGPYEQYF. The full variable domain, its missing parts supplied by reference TRBV5-1 and TRBJ2-7, is KAGVTQTPRYLIKTRGQQVTLSCSPISGHRSVSWYQQTPGQGLQFLFEYFSETQRNKGNFPGRFSGRQFSNSRSEMNVSTLELGDSALYLCASREGPYEQYFGPGTRLTVT.

This clone was seen a handful of times. In DNA, the CDR3 is TGTGCCAGCTCACCGGGGACAGGGGGCAATGAAAAACTGTTTTTT. Translating gives CASSPGTGGNEKLFF. The chain joins TRBV18 to TRBJ1-4; 12 bases agree with TRBD1. The V and J ends lost 3 bases and 5 bases, in that order; junction bases with no gene match: 1. Germline V gives CDR1 KGHSH, CDR2 LQKENI. The CDR3 runs to 15 residues.

The chain couples TRBV7-3 to TRBJ2-2; TRBD1 matches 7 bases. Germline lookup yields CDR1 SGHTA and CDR2 FQGTGA. The CDR3 is 16 residues long. After removal of 0 bases from V and 9 bases from J, the junction contained 10 bases not matched to a gene. The CDR3 protein is CASSLTGGSGSRELFF. For the CDR3, the DNA is TGTGCCAGCAGCTTAACAGGGGGCTCGGGAAGCCGGGAGCTGTTTTTT.

This sequence joins TRBV10-3 and TRBJ2-7; TRBD2 agrees at 7 bases. V gave up 0 bases and J gave up 0 bases; unmatched junction bases: 2. This CDR3 has 15 residues. CDR1 is ENHRY, CDR2 SYGVKD, per germline. The CDR3 loop reads CAISESSGISYEQYF. For the CDR3, the DNA is TGTGCCATCAGTGAGTCCAGCGGGATCTCCTACGAGCAGTACTTC.

The V and J genes are TRBV6-1 and TRBJ1-5, with TRBD1 as a possible D gene (5 bases). Trimming stripped 1 base from V and 5 bases from J, with 9 bases between. This CDR3 is built from 14 residues. CDR1 and CDR2 (germline): MNHNS, SASEGT. CDR3 amino acids: CASSEVPRDQPQHF. CDR3 bases: TGTGCCAGCAGTGAAGTACCCAGGGATCAGCCCCAGCATTTT.

This clone was picked up a small number of times. This chain links TRBV5-1 with TRBJ1-1; D is unresolved. The CDR3 consists of 14 residues. V lost 0 bases, J lost 7 bases, and 13 bases lay in between. Germline V lookup: CDR1 SGHRS, CDR2 YFSETQ. DNA for the CDR3: TGCGCCAGCAGCTTGGGGTCAGGTCACGGTGAAGCTTTCTTT. This translates into CASSLGSGHGEAFF.

The CDR3 protein is CASSLRAFLEDEKLFF. In nucleotides, the CDR3 is TGCGCCAGCAGCCTACGGGCCTTCCTGGAGGATGAAAAACTGTTTTTT. This rearrangement joins TRBV4-1 to TRBJ1-4, with unresolved D. The ends were cut back, 4 bases at V and 6 bases at J, with 18 bases in the middle. Germline V lookup: CDR1 MGHRA, CDR2 YSYEKL. This CDR3 has 16 residues.

This clone was recorded a few times. This CDR3 is CVSRGGQGFYEQYV. In nucleotides, the CDR3 is TGTGTCAGCAGGGGCGGACAGGGGTTCTACGAGCAGTACGTC. This rearrangement joins TRBV6-1 to TRBJ2-7, with TRBD1 matching 9 bases. Germline CDR1 reads MNHNS; CDR2 reads SASEGT. There are 14 residues in the CDR3.

This clone was counted only a few times. The chain is built from TRBV29-1 and TRBJ2-1, with D perhaps TRBD2 (6 bases). Trimming took off 7 bases at V and 6 bases at J, with 13 bases between the two ends. Germline V gene lookup returns CDR1 SQVTM and CDR2 ANQGSEA. The CDR3 consists of 12 residues. The CDR3 region has the DNA TGCAGCGCCTCTCCGGGAGCCAATGAGCAGTTCTTC. The encoded protein is CSASPGANEQFF.

The V call is TRBV27, the J call TRBJ2-3; possibly TRBD1 for D (5 bases). V lost 3 bases, J lost 2 bases, and 6 bases lay in between. Looked up from germline, CDR1 is MNHEY and CDR2 is SMNVEV (reference sequence). The CDR3 contains 13 residues. The chain's CDR3 is CASSLTDTDTQYF. CDR3 sequence (DNA): TGTGCCAGCAGTTTGACAGACACAGATACGCAGTATTTT.

This clone was seen a handful of times. The chain uses TRBV4-1 and TRBJ2-3, with D perhaps matching TRBD2 (6 bases). Germline CDR1 is MGHRA and CDR2 is YSYEKL. V lost 3 bases and J 2 bases, leaving 18 bases between the germline ends. The CDR3 spans 17 residues. The CDR3 region is CASSHSRDSNPTDTQYF. The CDR3 nucleotides are TGCGCCAGCAGCCACTCCCGGGACTCCAACCCCACAGATACGCAGTATTTT.